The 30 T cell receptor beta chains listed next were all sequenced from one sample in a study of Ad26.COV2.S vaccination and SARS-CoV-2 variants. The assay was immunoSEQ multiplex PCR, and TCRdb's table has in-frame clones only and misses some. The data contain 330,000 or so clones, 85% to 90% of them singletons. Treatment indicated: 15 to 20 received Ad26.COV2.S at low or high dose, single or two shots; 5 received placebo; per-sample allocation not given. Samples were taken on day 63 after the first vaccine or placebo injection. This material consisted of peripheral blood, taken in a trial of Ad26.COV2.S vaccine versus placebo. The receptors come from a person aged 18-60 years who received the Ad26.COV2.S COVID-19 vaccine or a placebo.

The CDR3 loop is CASRKRGGDNEQFF. CDR3 in DNA: TGTGCCAGCAGGAAGCGGGGGGGCGACAATGAGCAGTTCTTC. V is TRBV2 and J is TRBJ2-1; 10 bases match TRBD2. V gave up 6 bases and J gave up 5 bases; unmatched junction bases: 4. CDR1 SNHLY and CDR2 FYNNEI come from the germline V gene. This CDR3 spans 14 amino acids.

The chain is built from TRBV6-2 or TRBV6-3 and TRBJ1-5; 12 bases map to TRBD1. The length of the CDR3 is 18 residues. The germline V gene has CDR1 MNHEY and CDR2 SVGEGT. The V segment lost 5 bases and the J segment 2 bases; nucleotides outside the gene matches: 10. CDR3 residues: CASSPGTGGLWGNQPQHF. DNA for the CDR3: TGTGCCAGCAGTCCAGGGACAGGGGGCTTGTGGGGCAATCAGCCCCAGCATTTT.

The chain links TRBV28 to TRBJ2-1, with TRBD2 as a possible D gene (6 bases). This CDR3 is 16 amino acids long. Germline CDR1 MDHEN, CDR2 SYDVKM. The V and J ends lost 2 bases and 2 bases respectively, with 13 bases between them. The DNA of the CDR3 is TGTGCCAGCAGTTTAGGGACTTCGGGACCCTACAATGAGCAGTTCTTC. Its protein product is CASSLGTSGPYNEQFF. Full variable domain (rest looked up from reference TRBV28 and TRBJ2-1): DVKVTQSSRYLVKRTGEKVFLECVQDMDHENMFWYRQDPGLGLRLIYFSYDVKMKEKGDIPEGYSVSREKKERFSLILESASTNQTSMYLCASSLGTSGPYNEQFFGPGTRLTVL.

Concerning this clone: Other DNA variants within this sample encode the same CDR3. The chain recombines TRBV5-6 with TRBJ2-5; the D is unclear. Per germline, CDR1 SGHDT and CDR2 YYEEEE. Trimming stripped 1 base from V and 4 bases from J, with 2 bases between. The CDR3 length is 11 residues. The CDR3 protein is CASSLLETQYF. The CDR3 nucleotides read TGTGCCAGCAGCTTGTTAGAGACCCAGTACTTC.

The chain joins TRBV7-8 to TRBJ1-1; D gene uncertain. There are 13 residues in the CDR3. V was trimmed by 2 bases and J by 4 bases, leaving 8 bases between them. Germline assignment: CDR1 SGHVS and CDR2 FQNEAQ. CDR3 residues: CASSLLWGTEAFF. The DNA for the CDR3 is TGTGCCAGCAGCTTATTGTGGGGCACTGAAGCTTTCTTT.

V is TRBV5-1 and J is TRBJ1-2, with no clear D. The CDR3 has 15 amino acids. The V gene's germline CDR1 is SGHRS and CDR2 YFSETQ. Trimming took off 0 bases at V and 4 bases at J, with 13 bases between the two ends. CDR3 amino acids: CASSLGAAESYGYTF. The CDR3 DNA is TGCGCCAGCAGCTTGGGGGCGGCAGAGAGCTATGGCTACACCTTC.

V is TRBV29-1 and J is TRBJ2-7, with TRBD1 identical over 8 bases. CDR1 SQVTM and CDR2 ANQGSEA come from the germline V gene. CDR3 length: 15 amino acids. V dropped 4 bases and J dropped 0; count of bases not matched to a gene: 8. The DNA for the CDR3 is TGCAGCGTTGCAGGGGGCGGGTTCGGCTCCTACGAGCAGTACTTC. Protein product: CSVAGGGFGSYEQYF.

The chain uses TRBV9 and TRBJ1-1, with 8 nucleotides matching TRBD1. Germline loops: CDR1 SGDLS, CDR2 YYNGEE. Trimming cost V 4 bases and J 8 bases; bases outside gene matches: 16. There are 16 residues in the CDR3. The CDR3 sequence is CASSPRQGTGGPEAFF. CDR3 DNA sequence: TGTGCCAGCAGCCCCCGACAGGGGACCGGGGGACCGGAAGCTTTCTTT. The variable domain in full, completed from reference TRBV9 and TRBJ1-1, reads DSGVTQTPKHLITATGQRVTLRCSPRSGDLSVYWYQQSLDQGLQFLIQYYNGEERAKGNILERFSAQQFPDLHSELNLSSLELGDSALYFCASSPRQGTGGPEAFFGQGTRLTVV.

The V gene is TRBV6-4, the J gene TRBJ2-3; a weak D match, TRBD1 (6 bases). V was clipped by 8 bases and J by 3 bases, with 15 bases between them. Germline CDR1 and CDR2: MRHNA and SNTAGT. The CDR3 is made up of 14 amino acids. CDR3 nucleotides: TGTGCCAGCTCATTGACAGGAACAACAGATACGCAGTATTTT. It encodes CASSLTGTTDTQYF.

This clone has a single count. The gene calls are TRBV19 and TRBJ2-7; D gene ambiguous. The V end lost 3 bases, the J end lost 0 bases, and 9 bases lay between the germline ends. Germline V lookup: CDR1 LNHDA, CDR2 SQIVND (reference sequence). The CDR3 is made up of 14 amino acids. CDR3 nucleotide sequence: TGTGCCAGTAGTATTCTGGACGGCTCCTACGAGCAGTACTTC. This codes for CASSILDGSYEQYF.

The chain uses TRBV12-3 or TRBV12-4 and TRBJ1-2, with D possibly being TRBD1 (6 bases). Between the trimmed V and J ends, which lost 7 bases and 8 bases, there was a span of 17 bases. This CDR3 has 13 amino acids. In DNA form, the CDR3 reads TGTGCCAGCAACCTCCCGGGGGCTTCGGGCTACACCTTC. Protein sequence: CASNLPGASGYTF.

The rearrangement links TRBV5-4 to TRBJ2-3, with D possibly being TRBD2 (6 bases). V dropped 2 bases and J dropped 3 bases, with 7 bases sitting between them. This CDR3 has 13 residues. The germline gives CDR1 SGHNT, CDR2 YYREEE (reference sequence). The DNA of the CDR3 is TGTGCCAGCAGCTTTAGCGGTACAGATACGCAGTATTTT. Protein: CASSFSGTDTQYF.

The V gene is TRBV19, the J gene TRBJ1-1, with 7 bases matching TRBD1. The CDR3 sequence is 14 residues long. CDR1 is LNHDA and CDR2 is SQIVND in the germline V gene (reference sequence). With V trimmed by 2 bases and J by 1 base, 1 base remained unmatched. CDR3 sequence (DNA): TGTGCCAGTAGTATAAACAGGGGGAACACTGAAGCTTTCTTT. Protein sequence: CASSINRGNTEAFF.

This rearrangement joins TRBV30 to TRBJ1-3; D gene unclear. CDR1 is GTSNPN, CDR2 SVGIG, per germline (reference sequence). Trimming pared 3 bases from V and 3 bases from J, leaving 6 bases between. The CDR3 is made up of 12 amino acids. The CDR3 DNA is TGTGCCTGGAGCGCATTTGGAAACACCATATATTTT. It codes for CAWSAFGNTIYF. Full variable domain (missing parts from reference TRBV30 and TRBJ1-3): SQTIHQWPATLVQPVGSPLSLECTVEGTSNPNLYWYRQAAGRGLQLLFYSVGIGQISSEVPQNLSASRPQDRQFILSSKKLLLSDSGFYLCAWSAFGNTIYFGEGSWLTVV.

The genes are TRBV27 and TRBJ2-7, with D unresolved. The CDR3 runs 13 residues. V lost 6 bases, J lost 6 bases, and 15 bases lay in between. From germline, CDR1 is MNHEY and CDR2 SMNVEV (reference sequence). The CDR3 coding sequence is TGTGCCAGCAGGGGTACCTTCCTGTCCGAGCAGTACTTC. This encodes CASRGTFLSEQYF.

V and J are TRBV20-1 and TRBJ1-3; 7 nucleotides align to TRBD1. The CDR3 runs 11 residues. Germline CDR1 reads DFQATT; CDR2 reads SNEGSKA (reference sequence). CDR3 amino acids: CRGQMGNTIYF. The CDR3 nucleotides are TGCAGGGGACAGATGGGAAACACCATATATTTT.

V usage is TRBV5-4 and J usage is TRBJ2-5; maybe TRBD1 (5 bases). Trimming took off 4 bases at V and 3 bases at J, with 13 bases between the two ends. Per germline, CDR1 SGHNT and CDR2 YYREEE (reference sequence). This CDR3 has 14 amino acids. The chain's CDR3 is CASSRVAGKETQYF. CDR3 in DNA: TGTGCCAGCAGCCGGGTTGCAGGGAAAGAGACCCAGTACTTC.

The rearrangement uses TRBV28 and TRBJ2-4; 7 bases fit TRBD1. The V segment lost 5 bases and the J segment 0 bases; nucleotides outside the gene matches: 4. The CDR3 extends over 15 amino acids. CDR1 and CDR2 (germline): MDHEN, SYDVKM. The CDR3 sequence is CASSQGVGAKNIQYF. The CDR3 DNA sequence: TGTGCCAGCAGTCAGGGGGTGGGAGCCAAAAACATTCAGTACTTC.

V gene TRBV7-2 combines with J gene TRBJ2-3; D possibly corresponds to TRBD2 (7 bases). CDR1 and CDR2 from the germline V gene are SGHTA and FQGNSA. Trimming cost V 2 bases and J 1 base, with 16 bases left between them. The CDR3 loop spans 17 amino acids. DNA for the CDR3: TGTGCCAGCAGCTTAACCGGGGGCGGGAGTGGCACAGATACGCAGTATTTT. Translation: CASSLTGGGSGTDTQYF. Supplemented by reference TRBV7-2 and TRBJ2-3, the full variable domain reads GAGVSQSPSNKVTEKGKDVELRCDPISGHTALYWYRQSLGQGLEFLIYFQGNSAPDKSGLPSDRFSAERTGGSVSTLTIQRTQQEDSAVYLCASSLTGGGSGTDTQYFGPGTRLTVL.

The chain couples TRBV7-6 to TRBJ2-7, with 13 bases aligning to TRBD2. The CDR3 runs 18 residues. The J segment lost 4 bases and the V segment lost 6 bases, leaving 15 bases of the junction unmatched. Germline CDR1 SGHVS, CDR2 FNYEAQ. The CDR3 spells CASSPGLAGEPQPYEQYV. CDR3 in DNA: TGTGCCAGCAGTCCAGGACTAGCGGGAGAACCCCAACCTTACGAGCAGTACGTC.

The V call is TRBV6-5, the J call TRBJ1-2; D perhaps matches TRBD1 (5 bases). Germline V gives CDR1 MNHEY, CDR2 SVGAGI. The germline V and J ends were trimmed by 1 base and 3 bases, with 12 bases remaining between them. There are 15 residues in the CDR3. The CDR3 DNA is TGTGCCAGCAGTTACTTCCCCGGGGACGACTATGGCTACACCTTC. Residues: CASSYFPGDDYGYTF.

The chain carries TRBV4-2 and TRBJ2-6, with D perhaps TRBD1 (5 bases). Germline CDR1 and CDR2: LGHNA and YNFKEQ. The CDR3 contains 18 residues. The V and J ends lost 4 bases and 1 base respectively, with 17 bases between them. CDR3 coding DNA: TGTGCCAGCAGCCCCGATAGGCAGGGCTGGTCTGGGGCCAACGTCCTGACTTTC. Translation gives CASSPDRQGWSGANVLTF.

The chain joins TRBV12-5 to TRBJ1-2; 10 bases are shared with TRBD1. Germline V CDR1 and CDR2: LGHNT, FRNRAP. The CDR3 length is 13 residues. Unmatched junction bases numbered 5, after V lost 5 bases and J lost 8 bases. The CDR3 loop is CASGRQGAEGYTF. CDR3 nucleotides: TGTGCTAGTGGTAGACAGGGGGCGGAAGGCTACACCTTC.

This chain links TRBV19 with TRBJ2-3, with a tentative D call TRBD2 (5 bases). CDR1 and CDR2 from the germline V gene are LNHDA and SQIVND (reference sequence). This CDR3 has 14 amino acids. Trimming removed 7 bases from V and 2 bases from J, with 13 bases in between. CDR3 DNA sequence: TGTGCCAGTACTGGCCGGACTGACACAGATACGCAGTATTTT. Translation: CASTGRTDTDTQYF.

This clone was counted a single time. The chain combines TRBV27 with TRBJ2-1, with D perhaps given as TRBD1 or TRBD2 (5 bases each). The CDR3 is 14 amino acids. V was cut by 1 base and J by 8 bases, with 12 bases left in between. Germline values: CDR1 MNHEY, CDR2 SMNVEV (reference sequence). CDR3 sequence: CASSLFPGSDEQFF. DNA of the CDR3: TGTGCCAGCAGTTTATTTCCAGGGAGCGATGAGCAGTTCTTC.

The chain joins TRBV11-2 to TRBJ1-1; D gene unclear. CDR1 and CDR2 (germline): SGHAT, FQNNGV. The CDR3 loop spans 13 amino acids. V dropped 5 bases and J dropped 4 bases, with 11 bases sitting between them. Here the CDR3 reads CASSRPLGTEAFF. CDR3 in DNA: TGTGCCAGCAGCCGACCCCTGGGCACTGAAGCTTTCTTT.

In nucleotides, the CDR3 is TGTGCCAGCACCCTAGGATTCCCGAACACTGAAGCTTTCTTT. It codes for CASTLGFPNTEAFF. This chain links TRBV25-1 with TRBJ1-1; D is ambiguous. The V gene's germline CDR1 is MGHDK and CDR2 SYGVNS. CDR3 length equals 14 residues. V was trimmed by 7 bases and J by 1 base, leaving 13 bases between them.

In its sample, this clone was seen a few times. The CDR3 DNA is TGTGCCAGAAGCTTAGTACCCCCGAGGATGCGGCAGACTAATCAGCCCCAGCATTTT. Translating gives CARSLVPPRMRQTNQPQHF. The gene calls are TRBV7-5 and TRBJ1-5. TRBV7-5 is reported as a pseudogene. This CDR3 is 19 amino acids long.

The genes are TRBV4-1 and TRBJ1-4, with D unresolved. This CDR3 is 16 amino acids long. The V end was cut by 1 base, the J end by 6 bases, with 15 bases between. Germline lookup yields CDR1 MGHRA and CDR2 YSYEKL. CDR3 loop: CASSQGTSTRDEKLFF. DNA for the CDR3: TGCGCCAGCAGCCAAGGGACTTCGACTCGGGATGAAAAACTGTTTTTT.

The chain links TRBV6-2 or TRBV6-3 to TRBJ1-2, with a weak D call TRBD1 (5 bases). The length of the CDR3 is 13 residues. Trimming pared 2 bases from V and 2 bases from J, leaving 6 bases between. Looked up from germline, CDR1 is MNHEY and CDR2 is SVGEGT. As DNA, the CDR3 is TGTGCCAGCAGTTACGAGGGGAACTATGGCTACACCTTC. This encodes CASSYEGNYGYTF.